The 20 T cell receptor beta chains reported below all come from one sample, sequenced in a study of regulatory T cells in long-lasting Graves disease. HTBI primers from iRepertoire and Arm-PCR of CDR3 regions yielded the TCR beta libraries. TCRdb itself ran the multiplex PCR reads through MiXCR, one entry per CDR3 protein. The sample carries approximately 350,000 distinct CDR3 sequences, over 15% recorded once. Time point in this sample: newly diagnosed GD, antithyroid drugs for less than 3 months. Generation of the TCR library employed RNA extracted from PBMCs. The sample was also reused in another study, on T cells in Graves' hyperthyroidism and ophthalmopathy.

The specimen was peripheral blood mononuclear cells (PBMCs), collected at new diagnosis, from a patient treated with antithyroid drugs. The receptors originated from a man aged 40-55 years with Graves disease.

This clonotype came up many times. The chain carries TRBV7-2 and TRBJ1-6; D is possibly TRBD1 (5 bases). The CDR3 sequence is 16 residues long. Germline CDR1 reads SGHTA; CDR2 reads FQGNSA. V shed 2 bases and J shed 0 bases, with 8 bases lying between them. CDR3 protein: CASSLKGNSYNSPLHF. In DNA, the CDR3 is TGTGCCAGCAGCTTAAAGGGGAACTCCTATAATTCACCCCTCCACTTT.

This clonotype appeared many times. This rearrangement joins TRBV9 to TRBJ2-2; 10 bases line up with TRBD1. Losses at the gene ends were 4 bases for V and 4 bases for J; bases not matched to a gene: 4. The CDR3 covers 15 residues. CDR1 and CDR2 from the germline V gene are SGDLS and YYNGEE. The CDR3 DNA is TGTGCCAGCAGCTCCGGGACAGGGGTCACCGGGGAGCTGTTTTTT. Amino acid sequence: CASSSGTGVTGELFF.

This clonotype has a single count. It is likely a read error: a sequence one base away is far more abundant. The chain couples TRBV11-3 to TRBJ2-1; 10 nucleotides line up with TRBD2. The ends lost 8 bases at V and 2 bases at J; junction bases unmatched: 9. CDR3 length: 16 amino acids. The germline V gene has CDR1 SGHNT and CDR2 YENEEA. CDR3 in DNA: TGTGCCAGCGGCTCCTCTAGCGGGGGCGCCTACAATGAGCAGTTCTTC. It yields the protein CASGSSSGGAYNEQFF.

Ten or more counts support this clonotype. The chain links TRBV7-9 to TRBJ2-3; TRBD2 agrees at 11 bases. Per germline, CDR1 SEHNR and CDR2 FQNEAQ (reference sequence). The CDR3 spans 14 residues. V lost 5 bases to trimming and J lost 5 bases; unmatched junction nucleotides: 3. The CDR3 sequence is CASSLGLAGDTQYF. In DNA, the CDR3 is TGTGCCAGCAGCCTCGGACTAGCGGGAGATACGCAGTATTTT.

This clonotype has just a few counts. The chain links TRBV4-2 to TRBJ2-7, with 10 bases fitting TRBD1. V gave up 1 base and J gave up 4 bases; unmatched junction bases: 7. This CDR3 has 16 residues. CDR1 and CDR2 (germline): LGHNA, YNFKEQ. The CDR3 sequence is CASSQGPTGGGYEQYF. For the CDR3, the DNA is TGTGCCAGCAGCCAAGGCCCGACAGGGGGCGGTTACGAGCAGTACTTC.

This clonotype has a count of ten or more. The chain employs TRBV12-3 or TRBV12-4 and TRBJ1-5, with 7 bases fitting TRBD1. The CDR3 runs 15 residues. Unmatched junction bases numbered 7, after V lost 6 bases and J lost 2 bases. CDR3 DNA: TGTGCCAGCAGAACAGGGGAGGGAGGCAATCAGCCCCAGCATTTT. It yields the protein CASRTGEGGNQPQHF.

This clonotype appeared many times. The chain employs TRBV2 and TRBJ1-2; 8 bases are shared with TRBD1. CDR3 length: 13 residues. V dropped 6 bases and J dropped 7; count of bases not matched to a gene: 7. Germline V lookup: CDR1 SNHLY, CDR2 FYNNEI. The CDR3 nucleotides read TGTGCCAGCAGGGCCCAGGGGGCAGGTGGCTACACCTTC. Its translation is CASRAQGAGGYTF. The whole variable domain, filled in from reference TRBV2 and TRBJ1-2, reads EPEVTQTPSHQVTQMGQEVILRCVPISNHLYFYWYRQILGQKVEFLVSFYNNEISEKSEIFDDQFSVERPDGSNFTLKIRSTKLEDSAMYFCASRAQGAGGYTFGSGTRLTVV.

This clonotype showed up many times. This rearrangement joins TRBV13 to TRBJ2-1; 10 bases map to TRBD1. Germline lookup yields CDR1 PRHDT and CDR2 FYEKMQ (reference sequence). After removal of 0 bases from V and 6 bases from J, the junction contained 5 bases not matched to a gene. The CDR3 loop spans 16 amino acids. This CDR3 reads CASSLGRQGAGNEQFF. The CDR3 bases are TGTGCCAGCAGCTTAGGCCGACAGGGGGCCGGCAATGAGCAGTTCTTC. The variable domain in full, completed from reference TRBV13 and TRBJ2-1, reads AAGVIQSPRHLIKEKRETATLKCYPIPRHDTVYWYQQGPGQDPQFLISFYEKMQSDKGSIPDRFSAQQFSDYHSELNMSSLELGDSALYFCASSLGRQGAGNEQFFGPGTRLTVL.

Many counts were recorded for this clonotype. This chain uses TRBV10-3 with TRBJ2-7, with D possibly TRBD1 on 6 matching bases. The CDR3 runs 12 residues. Trimming stripped 4 bases from V and 2 bases from J, with 6 bases between. CDR1 and CDR2 (germline): ENHRY, SYGVKD. CDR3 residues: CAISGTAYEQYF. The CDR3 DNA sequence: TGTGCCATCAGTGGGACAGCCTACGAGCAGTACTTC.

This clonotype was seen a few times. The genes are TRBV9 and TRBJ1-5, with a tentative D call TRBD1 (5 bases). CDR3 length: 15 amino acids. Trimming pared 0 bases from V and 6 bases from J, leaving 13 bases between. Germline lookup yields CDR1 SGDLS and CDR2 YYNGEE. For the CDR3, the DNA is TGTGCCAGCAGCGTAGCTCCAGGGAGGTCTCAGCCCCAGCATTTT. Translated: CASSVAPGRSQPQHF.

The chain joins TRBV10-3 to TRBJ2-7, with D possibly TRBD2 on 5 matching bases. Per germline, CDR1 ENHRY and CDR2 SYGVKD. CDR3 length: 11 residues. Trimming took 8 bases from V and 7 from J, leaving 12 bases between them. The CDR3 DNA is TGTGCCATCGGCGCCCCGGGGGAGCAGTACTTC. It specifies CAIGAPGEQYF.

At least ten counts were recorded for this clonotype. The V gene is TRBV10-3, the J gene TRBJ1-2; no definite D call. From germline, CDR1 is ENHRY and CDR2 SYGVKD. The V end lost 4 bases, the J end lost 7 bases, and 7 bases lay between the germline ends. The CDR3 is made up of 11 amino acids. CDR3 nucleotide sequence: TGTGCCATCAGTGGCGGTGGTGGCTACACCTTC. The encoded protein is CAISGGGGYTF.

The table lists this clonotype with many counts. The chain couples TRBV28 to TRBJ2-3, with a possible D match to TRBD2 (5 bases). The CDR3 runs 14 residues. Trimming cost V 6 bases and J 2 bases, with 12 bases left between them. Germline V gene sequence: CDR1 MDHEN, CDR2 SYDVKM. The CDR3 sequence is CASSLAGNTDTQYF. CDR3 coding DNA: TGTGCCAGCAGCCTCGCCGGGAACACAGATACGCAGTATTTT.

This clonotype is medium-sized within its sample. The chain is built from TRBV27 and TRBJ2-7, with a weak D call TRBD1 (5 bases). The V end was cut by 0 bases, the J end by 1 base, with 19 bases between. This CDR3 is built from 18 residues. Germline-derived CDR1 and CDR2 are MNHEY and SMNVEV (reference sequence). In DNA form, the CDR3 reads TGTGCCAGCAGTTTATCCCCCATGGGGCAGGGTGTATCCTACGAGCAGTACTTC. This encodes CASSLSPMGQGVSYEQYF.

This clonotype was detected many times. The rearrangement uses TRBV7-2 and TRBJ2-7; no firm D call. The length of the CDR3 is 13 residues. V dropped 4 bases and J dropped 1 base, with 8 bases sitting between them. CDR1 is SGHTA, CDR2 FQGNSA, per germline. In DNA, the CDR3 is TGTGCCAGCAGCTCTCGCCCTTCCTACGAGCAGTACTTC. This sequence encodes CASSSRPSYEQYF.

This clonotype was detected ten times or more. The chain has TRBV7-9 and TRBJ1-1, with D unresolved. The V and J ends lost 1 base and 2 bases respectively, with 2 bases between them. There are 12 residues in the CDR3. CDR1 is SEHNR, CDR2 FQNEAQ, per germline (reference sequence). For the CDR3, the DNA is TGTGCCAGCAGCTTAGATAACACTGAAGCTTTCTTT. The encoded protein is CASSLDNTEAFF.

This clonotype was seen a handful of times. The chain joins TRBV10-3 to TRBJ2-3; no clear D. The CDR3 loop spans 13 amino acids. V dropped 4 bases and J dropped 0 bases, with 5 bases sitting between them. Germline lookup yields CDR1 ENHRY and CDR2 SYGVKD. For the CDR3, the DNA is TGTGCCATCAGTGTGGTCAGCACAGATACGCAGTATTTT. Translation gives CAISVVSTDTQYF.

The table lists this clonotype with many counts. V gene TRBV7-3 combines with J gene TRBJ2-5; possibly TRBD2 for D (5 bases). The CDR3 totals 13 residues. Germline V gene data show CDR1 as SGHTA and CDR2 as FQGTGA. V lost 4 bases and J lost 5, with 11 bases in between. The CDR3 DNA reads as TGTGCCAGCAGCTCGAGGGTCCTGGAGACCCAGTACTTC. Encoded protein: CASSSRVLETQYF. Combining the CDR3 with reference TRBV7-3 and TRBJ2-5 gives the whole variable domain GAGVSQTPSNKVTEKGKYVELRCDPISGHTALYWYRQSLGQGPEFLIYFQGTGAADDSGLPNDRFFAVRPEGSVSTLKIQRTERGDSAVYLCASSSRVLETQYFGPGTRLLVL.

This clonotype was observed a handful of times. This sequence joins TRBV6-4 and TRBJ1-4, with 9 positions matching TRBD1. Looked up from germline, CDR1 is MRHNA and CDR2 is SNTAGT. The CDR3 covers 15 residues. The trim removed 5 bases at V and 4 bases at J, leaving 5 bases unmatched. The CDR3 loop reads CASSSATGGNEKLFF. The CDR3 DNA sequence: TGTGCCAGCAGTTCAGCGACAGGGGGTAATGAAAAACTGTTTTTT.

This clonotype was seen many times. The chain links TRBV11-3 to TRBJ2-3; D assignment may be TRBD1 or TRBD2 (5 bases each). Trimming pared 1 base from V and 0 bases from J, leaving 11 bases between. In germline, CDR1 is SGHNT, CDR2 YENEEA. The CDR3 contains 16 residues. In nucleotides, the CDR3 is TGTGCCAGCAGCTTAGGGGCAGGGACGAGCACAGATACGCAGTATTTT. Residues: CASSLGAGTSTDTQYF.